The 31 T cell receptor beta chains reported below all come from one sample, sequenced in a study of a mutant IDH1 vaccine in newly diagnosed glioma. Repertoires were generated with immunoSEQ multiplex PCR, while TCRdb's copy carries only in-frame clones and drops some. Of around 76,000 clones in the sample, 75% to 90% were seen once. Their antigens are not known. As for time point: week 23, last vaccination. Mutant IDH1 20-mer peptide, at 300 ug, made up each vaccine dose, with topical imiquimod. Sequenced here: PBMCs, sampled from a glioma patient whose treatment included an IDH1 peptide vaccine. The receptor source for this set is a woman aged 50 to 65 with glioma.

The CDR3 reads CASSATPGLAAFQETQYF. In DNA form, the CDR3 reads TGTGCCAGCAGCGCCACCCCGGGACTAGCGGCCTTCCAAGAGACCCAGTACTTC. The gene calls are TRBV9 and TRBJ2-5, with 11 bases that match TRBD2. Trimming took 3 bases from V and 1 from J; bases not matched to a gene: 11. Germline V gene data show CDR1 as SGDLS and CDR2 as YYNGEE. This CDR3 has 18 residues.

V gene TRBV5-6 combines with J gene TRBJ1-4; 9 nucleotides align to TRBD1. This CDR3 is built from 16 residues. CDR1 is SGHDT, CDR2 YYEEEE, per germline. V shed 2 bases and J 4 bases; nucleotides not matched to a gene: 6. The DNA of the CDR3 is TGTGCCAGCAGCTTTGGGACAGGGACTTATAATGAAAAACTGTTTTTT. Translating gives CASSFGTGTYNEKLFF.

The V and J genes are TRBV7-3 and TRBJ2-2; 14 nucleotides line up with TRBD2. J was trimmed by 0 bases and V by 2 bases; bases with no gene match: 2. This CDR3 has 18 residues. Per the germline V gene, CDR1 is SGHTA and CDR2 is FQGTGA. In DNA form, the CDR3 reads TGTGCCAGCAGCTTAGGACTAGCGGGAGGCACGAACACCGGGGAGCTGTTTTTT. Its protein product is CASSLGLAGGTNTGELFF.

V gene TRBV28 combines with J gene TRBJ1-6; D ambiguous. V lost 5 bases to trimming and J lost 0 bases, with 20 bases between them. Germline loops: CDR1 MDHEN, CDR2 SYDVKM. This CDR3 has 19 amino acids. CDR3 nucleotides: TGTGCCAGCAGTCTTACCACCCACGACCTAAGCTCCTATAATTCACCCCTCCACTTT. Translation gives CASSLTTHDLSSYNSPLHF.

The rearrangement joins TRBV7-8 to TRBJ2-5, with D hard to call. The CDR3 loop spans 12 amino acids. The germline V and J ends were trimmed by 3 bases and 5 bases, with 7 bases remaining between them. The germline CDR1 and CDR2 sequences are SGHVS and FQNEAQ. The CDR3 sequence is CASSFQGETQYF. In nucleotides, the CDR3 is TGTGCCAGCAGCTTTCAAGGGGAGACCCAGTACTTC.

V gene TRBV7-9 combines with J gene TRBJ2-7, with D possibly matching TRBD1 (7 bases). Germline V gene data show CDR1 as SEHNR and CDR2 as FQNEAQ (reference sequence). The CDR3 is 12 amino acids. The V and J ends lost 6 bases and 6 bases respectively, with 12 bases between them. DNA for the CDR3: TGTGCCAGCAGTCGTCAGGGGGGCGAGCAGTACTTC. It translates to CASSRQGGEQYF.

The rearrangement links TRBV13 to TRBJ1-2; the D is unclear. The V gene's germline CDR1 is PRHDT and CDR2 FYEKMQ (reference sequence). The V end lost 7 bases, the J end lost 2 bases, and 14 bases lay between the germline ends. The CDR3 has 14 residues. The CDR3 region is CASKRRLWNYGYTF. CDR3 nucleotides: TGTGCCAGCAAAAGGAGGCTGTGGAACTATGGCTACACCTTC.

This chain joins TRBV28 and TRBJ2-2, with 8 bases aligning to TRBD1. V gave up 9 bases and J gave up 1 base; unmatched junction bases: 4. Per germline, CDR1 MDHEN and CDR2 SYDVKM. The CDR3 has 14 residues. The CDR3 DNA reads TGTGCCAGTTTTGACAGGGGGAACACCGGGGAGCTGTTTTTT. It encodes CASFDRGNTGELFF. The full variable domain, in which reference TRBV28 and TRBJ2-2 provide the parts outside the CDR3, is DVKVTQSSRYLVKRTGEKVFLECVQDMDHENMFWYRQDPGLGLRLIYFSYDVKMKEKGDIPEGYSVSREKKERFSLILESASTNQTSMYLCASFDRGNTGELFFGEGSRLTVL.

This clone was counted a few times. The CDR3, as DNA: TGTGCCAGCAGTGAAGAAGGGCTCACCGGGGAGCTGTTTTTT. It codes for CASSEEGLTGELFF. The chain uses TRBV2 and TRBJ2-2; D gene uncertain. Trimming pared 1 base from V and 4 bases from J, leaving 7 bases between. This CDR3 spans 14 amino acids. The germline V gene has CDR1 SNHLY and CDR2 FYNNEI.

This clone has a single count. This chain uses TRBV5-1 with TRBJ2-1; tentatively, D is TRBD1 (5 bases). The CDR3 covers 12 residues. V dropped 3 bases and J dropped 7 bases, with 8 bases sitting between them. The germline V gene encodes CDR1 SGHRS and CDR2 YFSETQ. Here the CDR3 DNA reads TGCGCCAGCAGCTCTCAGGGAAATGAGCAGTTCTTC. Its translation is CASSSQGNEQFF.

The rearrangement joins TRBV7-9 to TRBJ1-1, with D unresolved. V lost 5 bases and J 2 bases, leaving 15 bases between the germline ends. CDR1 is SEHNR, CDR2 FQNEAQ, per germline (reference sequence). This CDR3 region has 15 residues. Here the CDR3 DNA reads TGTGCCAGCAGCCCACAGTGGGATTCAAACACTGAAGCTTTCTTT. Translation gives CASSPQWDSNTEAFF.

This clone occurred a few times. This chain uses TRBV19 with TRBJ2-1, with TRBD2 as a possible D gene (5 bases). V lost 6 bases and J 10 bases, leaving 22 bases between the germline ends. This CDR3 spans 15 amino acids. Looked up from germline, CDR1 is LNHDA and CDR2 is SQIVND (reference sequence). This CDR3 is CASRTLGGDLGEQFF. CDR3 sequence (DNA): TGTGCCAGTAGGACCCTCGGAGGCGACCTGGGGGAGCAGTTCTTC.

On this clone: The junction does not match germline at one end; this may be a read error. The genes are TRBV7-7 and TRBJ2-5, with unresolved D. The CDR3 consists of 13 residues. Germline V gene data show CDR1 as SSHAT and CDR2 as FNYEAQ (reference sequence). In DNA, the CDR3 is TGTGCTAGCAGCTCTTCAGGCACTCAGACCCAGTACTTC. This gives the protein CASSSSGTQTQYF.

The genes are TRBV5-6 and TRBJ1-5; no clear D gene. Germline V gene data show CDR1 as SGHDT and CDR2 as YYEEEE. The CDR3 consists of 18 residues. The germline V and J ends were trimmed by 2 bases and 0 bases, with 18 bases remaining between them. The CDR3 here is CASSLFTGDLISNQPQHF. CDR3 nucleotide sequence: TGTGCCAGCAGCTTATTTACCGGGGATCTTATTAGCAATCAGCCCCAGCATTTT.

There are a few counts of this clone. The chain recombines TRBV2 with TRBJ1-4; tentatively, D is TRBD1 (5 bases). Trimming removed 1 base from V and 6 bases from J, with 9 bases in between. This CDR3 has 14 amino acids. The germline CDR1 and CDR2 sequences are SNHLY and FYNNEI. CDR3 sequence: CASSEGLGDEKLFF. The CDR3 DNA reads TGTGCCAGCAGTGAAGGTTTAGGGGATGAAAAACTGTTTTTT.

The rearrangement joins TRBV28 to TRBJ1-5, with a possible D match to TRBD1 (5 bases). The germline V and J ends were trimmed by 2 bases and 5 bases, with 13 bases remaining between them. The CDR3 has 15 amino acids. Germline CDR1 reads MDHEN; CDR2 reads SYDVKM. In DNA form, the CDR3 reads TGTGCCAGCAGTTTAGCCAGGGAGAGGGATCAGCCCCAGCATTTT. Residues: CASSLARERDQPQHF.

V and J are TRBV9 and TRBJ2-5, with D possibly being TRBD1 (6 bases). This CDR3 contains 14 residues. V was trimmed by 0 bases and J by 4 bases, leaving 10 bases between them. Germline V gene lookup returns CDR1 SGDLS and CDR2 YYNGEE. CDR3 nucleotides: TGTGCCAGCAGCGTAGGACAGGTGGGAGAGACCCAGTACTTC. It encodes CASSVGQVGETQYF.

The chain has TRBV7-9 and TRBJ1-2, with D possibly matching TRBD1 (6 bases). This CDR3 is built from 14 residues. With 5 bases removed from V and 7 bases from J, the gap between germline ends came to 17 bases. In germline, CDR1 is SEHNR, CDR2 FQNEAQ (reference sequence). CDR3 loop: CASSLTGPRFGYTF. CDR3 DNA: TGTGCCAGCAGCCTGACAGGTCCCCGGTTTGGCTACACCTTC.

The chain is built from TRBV10-2 and TRBJ2-5, with D perhaps matching TRBD1 or TRBD2 (7 bases each). Germline values: CDR1 WSHSY, CDR2 SAAADI. The CDR3 totals 15 residues. V was cut by 5 bases and J by 4 bases, with 17 bases left in between. CDR3: CASSRGRGGSETQYF. The CDR3 DNA reads as TGCGCCAGCAGTCGGGGCAGGGGGGGTTCAGAGACCCAGTACTTC.

CDR3 loop: CASSLGQGNNEQFF. The CDR3 region has the DNA TGCGCCAGCAGCTTGGGGCAGGGAAACAATGAGCAGTTCTTC. V and J are TRBV5-1 and TRBJ2-1, with a tentative D call TRBD1 (5 bases). CDR3 length: 14 amino acids. V lost 0 bases, J lost 5 bases, and 9 bases lay in between. Germline loops: CDR1 SGHRS, CDR2 YFSETQ. The variable domain in full, with the rest retrieved from reference TRBV5-1 and TRBJ2-1, is KAGVTQTPRYLIKTRGQQVTLSCSPISGHRSVSWYQQTPGQGLQFLFEYFSETQRNKGNFPGRFSGRQFSNSRSEMNVSTLELGDSALYLCASSLGQGNNEQFFGPGTRLTVL.

This chain joins TRBV30 and TRBJ2-5, with D possibly being TRBD2 (5 bases). Germline loops: CDR1 GTSNPN, CDR2 SVGIG (reference sequence). This CDR3 has 12 amino acids. V gave up 5 bases and J gave up 5 bases, with 12 bases separating them. CDR3 in amino acids: CAWSTRGETQYF. The CDR3 DNA sequence: TGTGCCTGGTCTACCCGAGGGGAGACCCAGTACTTC. Complete variable domain (other parts from reference TRBV30 and TRBJ2-5): SQTIHQWPATLVQPVGSPLSLECTVEGTSNPNLYWYRQAAGRGLQLLFYSVGIGQISSEVPQNLSASRPQDRQFILSSKKLLLSDSGFYLCAWSTRGETQYFGPGTRLLVL.

The gene calls are TRBV6-5 and TRBJ2-7, with 12 positions matching TRBD1. The germline V gene has CDR1 MNHEY and CDR2 SVGAGI. This CDR3 is 14 amino acids long. Trimming took 5 bases from V and 7 from J; bases not matched to a gene: 6. CDR3 nucleotides: TGTGCCAGCAGTACGGGACAGGGGGCAAGGGAGCAGTACTTC. It is translated as CASSTGQGAREQYF.

J is TRBJ1-5 and V is TRBV18; D remains unclear. Trimming removed 6 bases from V and 5 bases from J, with 20 bases in between. This CDR3 has 16 residues. In germline, CDR1 is KGHSH, CDR2 LQKENI. The CDR3 coding sequence is TGTGCCAGCTCCCTTACGGAGGGCAGCCGGGATCAGCCCCAGCATTTT. Translation gives CASSLTEGSRDQPQHF.

In DNA, the CDR3 is TGTGCCAGCAGTTTAAGTTCTAGCGGGAGGGGAGGTACGCAGTATTTT. It encodes CASSLSSSGRGGTQYF. The chain joins TRBV28 to TRBJ2-3; TRBD2 matches 12 bases. The germline gives CDR1 MDHEN, CDR2 SYDVKM. The ends lost 2 bases at V and 8 bases at J; junction bases unmatched: 8. The CDR3 contains 16 residues.

This clone has only one observation. The rearrangement uses TRBV7-3 and TRBJ2-5; 7 bases are shared with TRBD1. This CDR3 spans 15 amino acids. CDR1 is SGHTA and CDR2 is FQGTGA in the germline V gene. V trimming: 2 bases; J trimming: 2 bases; junction bases outside the gene matches: 5. The DNA of the CDR3 is TGTGCCAGCAGCTTACTAGGGGGCTGGCAAGAGACCCAGTACTTC. Its protein is CASSLLGGWQETQYF.

The chain has TRBV5-1 and TRBJ1-2; no firm D call. Germline V gives CDR1 SGHRS, CDR2 YFSETQ. Trimming stripped 4 bases from V and 6 bases from J, with 22 bases between. The CDR3 has 16 residues. The CDR3 bases are TGCGCCAGCAGCCGAACCCTGGACCGGGGAGCCCATGGCTACACCTTC. This translates into CASSRTLDRGAHGYTF.

V gene TRBV5-1 combines with J gene TRBJ2-7; D might be TRBD2 (5 bases). Germline V gene data show CDR1 as SGHRS and CDR2 as YFSETQ. Trimming removed 0 bases at V and 6 bases at J, with 19 bases between. The CDR3 length is 16 residues. In nucleotides, the CDR3 is TGCGCCAGCAGCTTGGGCGTCGAGAGGGTGGGGTTCGAGCAGTACTTC. Translating it yields CASSLGVERVGFEQYF.

The chain combines TRBV4-1 with TRBJ1-2; 7 bases agree with TRBD1. With 1 base clipped from V and 3 bases from J, the junction kept 8 bases outside the gene matches. The germline gives CDR1 MGHRA, CDR2 YSYEKL. The CDR3 covers 16 residues. This CDR3 reads CASSQGIRDSHYGYTF. DNA of the CDR3: TGCGCCAGCAGCCAAGGTATCAGGGACAGTCACTATGGCTACACCTTC.

This clone was seen once. V usage is TRBV10-3 and J usage is TRBJ1-4; D gene ambiguous. This CDR3 is built from 17 residues. Germline CDR1 ENHRY, CDR2 SYGVKD. Trimming cost V 2 bases and J 1 base, with 14 bases left between them. The CDR3 DNA reads as TGTGCCATCAGTGAGGGGCAGGTTAGAGGAACTAATGAAAAACTGTTTTTT. This translates into CAISEGQVRGTNEKLFF.

The V call is TRBV19, the J call TRBJ2-7; D gene ambiguous. Germline V gene data show CDR1 as LNHDA and CDR2 as SQIVND (reference sequence). Trimming stripped 3 bases from V and 4 bases from J, with 10 bases between. This CDR3 has 13 residues. The DNA of the CDR3 is TGTGCCAGTAGTATGAACAGAGATTACGAGCAGTACTTC. Translated, it gives CASSMNRDYEQYF.

V gene TRBV30 combines with J gene TRBJ1-4; D uncertain. Trimming cost V 6 bases and J 4 bases, with 15 bases left between them. The CDR3 runs to 14 residues. From germline, CDR1 is GTSNPN and CDR2 SVGIG (reference sequence). CDR3 nucleotides: TGTGCCTGCACCCGGACGGGTTTTAATGAAAAACTGTTTTTT. Translated, it gives CACTRTGFNEKLFF.